The TCR beta chain described here comes from a study of vaccination effects on CD4 cells after COVID-19 (dated 2022 in TCRdb). Background for the entire study: Across the study, the median time from the second dose to post-vaccine sampling was 72 days (range 14 to 241). In both COVID-19 convalescent patients and infection-naive vaccine recipients, the study compared SARS-CoV-2 spike-specific CD4+ TCR repertoires from before mRNA vaccination with those from after it. A total of 10 COVID-19 convalescent patients and 4 SARS-CoV-2-naive healthy vaccine recipients were included in the full study. Cultures from other donors in the study were sequenced with the Oncomine TCR Beta short-read assay on an Illumina iSeq 100.

General findings and caveats noted by the study authors: In healthy vaccine recipients, vaccine-induced clones were almost all SARS-CoV-2 mono-reactive, with only 1 of 255 cross-reactive with common cold coronaviruses. The study was limited by a small number of convalescent patients, and early post-infection timepoints were lacking. Both infection-induced and vaccine-induced clones contracted markedly at late post-vaccination timepoints, which is consistent with waning T cell responses.

This clone was observed a few times. Its antigen is currently not known. Base qualities are not at hand, and no much larger clone is one base apart. In the ViraFEST assay, PBMC were stimulated with viral peptide pools, and TCR sequencing was then used to find antigen-specific CD4+ T cell clonotypes based on their expansion. After less than eleven days of culture, CD4+ T cells were isolated with the EasySep CD4+ T cell isolation kit. Each participant received two doses of an mRNA SARS-CoV-2 vaccine, either BNT162b2 or mRNA-1273. Healthy vaccine recipients had no prior SARS-CoV-2 infection, confirmed by negative nucleocapsid antibodies before and after vaccination. Two million PBMC per well were cultured in IMDM with 5% human AB serum, 8 to 10 IU/ml IL-2 and gentamicin, plus 10 ug/ml peptides. Half of the culture medium was replaced with fresh IL-2-containing medium on days 3 and 7. Unless noted otherwise, every peptide stimulation condition was cultured in triplicate wells. PBMC were separated from whole blood using Ficoll-Paque Plus gradient centrifugation and were then either cryopreserved at -140C or used fresh. Overlapping peptide pools spanned the spike proteins of SARS-CoV-2 and the common cold coronaviruses HCoV-NL63, HCoV-OC43 and HCoV-229E. Genomic DNA was extracted from cultured CD4+ T cells with the QIAamp micro DNA kit.

Sequences MDHEN (CDR1) and SYDVKM (CDR2) are obtained from the germline V gene. V is shortened by 3 bases, J by 7 bases, and the region joining them spans 16 bases. The CDR3, from cysteine to phenylalanine, totals 15 residues. Solely the CDR3 DNA is kept, with 45 bases framed from the first base. The library was built by means of the immunoSEQ multiplex PCR assay. DNA from the cultured, isolated CD4+ T cells was subjected to TCR beta CDR3 sequencing. The paper's data handling went like this. Non-productive TCR sequences were removed and reads were trimmed to the CDR3 region, keeping CDR3s of at least 7 amino acids. The MANAFEST web app was used to pick out antigen-specific clonotypes by comparing their expansion in peptide wells with that in reference cultures. Positive clones required FDR<0.05 expansion versus reference and all other wells, odds ratio above 5, and frequency above 0.1% in two replicate wells. A clonotype was defined as cross-reactive if the clonotype was significantly expanded both in SARS-CoV-2 spike wells and in at least one common cold coronavirus spike condition. Levenshtein distance calculated with the stringdist R package was used to assess CDR3 similarity, and unrooted trees were constructed with ape in R 3.6.1. TCRdb took this table from immuneACCESS and kept in-frame rearrangements with V and J called. Such tables lack part of the clones; where checked against another copy, unresolved V genes explain under half of the gap, and the rest is unexplained. From that table come the V and J calls and clone size; the DNA was used to work out D and trimming. Counted in this sample were around 81,000 clones; under 80% of them appeared once. Clones ranked in the top ten supply about 1% of the sample.

The rearranged chain carries TRBV28 and TRBJ1-5; possibly the D gene is TRBD1, per 5 matching bases. The source was CD4+ T cells from PBMCs cultured with HCoV-OC43 spike peptides, collected after COVID-19 vaccination. The cell subset or site tag for this specimen amounts to: HCoV-OC43 spike overlapping peptide pool stimulation. The TCR sequence derives from a human donor who received a COVID-19 vaccine. The CDR3 protein is CASSFGGPQNQPQHF. Here is the DNA: TGTGCCAGCAGTTTTGGGGGACCCCAGAACCAGCCCCAGCATTTT.